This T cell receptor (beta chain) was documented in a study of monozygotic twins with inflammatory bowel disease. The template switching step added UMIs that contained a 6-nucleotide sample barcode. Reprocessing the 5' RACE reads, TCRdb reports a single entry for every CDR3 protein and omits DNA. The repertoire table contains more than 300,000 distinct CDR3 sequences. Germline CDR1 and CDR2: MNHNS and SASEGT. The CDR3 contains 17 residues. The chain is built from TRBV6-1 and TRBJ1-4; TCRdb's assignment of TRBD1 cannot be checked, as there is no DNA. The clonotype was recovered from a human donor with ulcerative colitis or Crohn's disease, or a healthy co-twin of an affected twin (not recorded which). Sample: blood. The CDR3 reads CASSRDRSWATNEKLFF.